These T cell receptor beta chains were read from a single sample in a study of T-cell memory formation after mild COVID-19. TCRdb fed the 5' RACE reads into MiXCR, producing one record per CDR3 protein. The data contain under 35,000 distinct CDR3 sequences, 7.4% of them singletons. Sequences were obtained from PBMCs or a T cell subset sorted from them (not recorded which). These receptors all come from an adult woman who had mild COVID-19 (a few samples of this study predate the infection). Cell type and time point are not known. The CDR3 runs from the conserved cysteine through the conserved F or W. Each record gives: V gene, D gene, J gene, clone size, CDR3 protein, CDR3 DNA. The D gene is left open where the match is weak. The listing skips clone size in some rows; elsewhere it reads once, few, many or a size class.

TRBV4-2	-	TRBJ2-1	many	CASSQDWTSYNEQFF	TGTGCCAGCAGCCAAGATTGGACTTCCTACAATGAGCAGTTCTTC
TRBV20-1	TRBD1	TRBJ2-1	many	CSAIWDREQFF	TGCAGTGCTATTTGGGACAGGGAGCAGTTCTTC
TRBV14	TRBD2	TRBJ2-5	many	CASSALRTPGLAGVAETQYF	TGTGCCAGCAGCGCGTTAAGAACACCGGGACTAGCGGGAGTCGCGGAGACCCAGTACTTC
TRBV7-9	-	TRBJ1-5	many	CATTEGGGVLLPQHF	TGTGCCACTACGGAGGGCGGAGGCGTTCTTTTGCCCCAGCATTTT
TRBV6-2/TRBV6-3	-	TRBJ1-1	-	CASSYSSQPEAFF	TGTGCCAGCAGTTACTCAAGCCAGCCCGAAGCTTTCTTT
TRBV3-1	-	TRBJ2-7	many	CASSQDWVGQGAYEQYF	TGTGCCAGCAGCCAAGATTGGGTGGGGCAGGGCGCCTACGAGCAGTACTTC
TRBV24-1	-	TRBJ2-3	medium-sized	CATSHRDGVEDTQYF	TGTGCCACCAGCCACCGGGACGGTGTTGAGGATACGCAGTATTTT
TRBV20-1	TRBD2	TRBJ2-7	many	CSAPKREGRSYEQYF	TGCAGTGCACCGAAGCGGGAGGGCCGGTCCTACGAGCAGTACTTC
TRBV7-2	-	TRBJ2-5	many	CASSSQVRGGETQYF	TGTGCCAGCAGCTCCCAGGTCAGGGGAGGGGAGACCCAGTACTTC
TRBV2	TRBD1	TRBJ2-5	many	CASTPRTGRETQYF	TGTGCCAGCACTCCCCGGACAGGGAGGGAGACCCAGTACTTC
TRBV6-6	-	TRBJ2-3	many	CASRLGSSDTQYF	TGTGCCAGCAGGCTCGGTAGTTCAGATACGCAGTATTTT
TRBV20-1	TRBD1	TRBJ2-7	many	CSARDPGQGTHEQYF	TGCAGTGCTAGAGATCCGGGACAGGGTACCCACGAGCAGTACTTC
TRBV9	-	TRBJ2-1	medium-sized	CASSPQVYNEQFF	TGTGCCAGCAGCCCACAGGTTTACAATGAGCAGTTCTTC
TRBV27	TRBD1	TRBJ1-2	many	CASKRQGNYGYTF	TGTGCCAGCAAACGACAGGGGAATTATGGCTACACCTTC
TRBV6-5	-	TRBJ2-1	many	CASSYGGVKQFF	TGTGCCAGCAGTTACGGTGGGGTTAAGCAGTTCTTC
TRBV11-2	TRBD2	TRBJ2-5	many	CASSLRASGSSGETQYF	TGTGCCAGCAGCTTAAGGGCTAGCGGGAGTTCCGGAGAGACCCAGTACTTC
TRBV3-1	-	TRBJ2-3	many	CASSQGGADTQYF	TGTGCCAGCAGCCAAGGAGGCGCGGATACGCAGTATTTT
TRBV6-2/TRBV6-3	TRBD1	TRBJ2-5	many	CASSYPDRRMEETQYF	TGTGCCAGCAGTTACCCGGACAGGAGGATGGAAGAGACCCAGTACTTC
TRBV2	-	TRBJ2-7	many	CASSAEIYHEQYF	TGTGCCAGCAGTGCGGAGATCTACCACGAGCAGTACTTC
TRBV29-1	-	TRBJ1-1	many	CSARGAGNTEAFF	TGCAGCGCCCGAGGGGCAGGGAACACTGAAGCTTTCTTT
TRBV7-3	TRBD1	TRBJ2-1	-	CASSPGTGGYNEQFF	TGTGCCAGCAGTCCCGGGACAGGGGGCTACAATGAGCAGTTCTTC
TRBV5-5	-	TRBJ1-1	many	CASSSGGGVGRAPMNTEAFF	TGTGCCAGCAGCTCGGGGGGGGGCGTGGGACGAGCCCCCATGAACACTGAAGCTTTCTTT
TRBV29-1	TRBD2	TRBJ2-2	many	CSAKLAGGNTGELFF	TGCAGCGCCAAACTAGCGGGAGGGAACACCGGGGAGCTGTTTTTT
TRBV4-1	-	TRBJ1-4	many	CASSRGQTVNSRITTNEKLFF	TGCGCCAGCAGCCGAGGCCAAACCGTAAACTCGAGAATTACAACTAATGAAAAACTGTTTTTT
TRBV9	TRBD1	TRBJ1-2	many	CASSAGTGRVGYGYTF	TGTGCCAGCAGCGCCGGGACAGGGAGGGTTGGCTATGGCTACACCTTC
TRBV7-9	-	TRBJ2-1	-	CASSFPPRLGNEQFF	TGTGCCAGCAGCTTCCCGCCCCGGTTGGGAAATGAGCAGTTCTTC
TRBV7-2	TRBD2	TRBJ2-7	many	CASSSGLARSYEQYF	TGTGCCAGCAGCTCGGGACTAGCGAGGTCCTACGAGCAGTACTTC
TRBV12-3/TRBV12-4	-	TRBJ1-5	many	CASSLSWGSNQPQHF	TGTGCCAGCAGTTTAAGTTGGGGCAGCAATCAGCCCCAGCATTTT
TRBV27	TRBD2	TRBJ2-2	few	CASSALAGGNTGELFF	TGTGCCAGCAGTGCTCTAGCGGGGGGAAACACCGGGGAGCTGTTTTTT
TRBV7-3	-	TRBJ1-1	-	CASSRQENTEAFF	TGTGCCAGCAGCCGTCAGGAGAACACTGAAGCTTTCTTT
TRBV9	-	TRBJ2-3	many	CASSVDYSTDTQYF	TGTGCCAGCAGCGTAGATTATAGCACAGATACGCAGTATTTT
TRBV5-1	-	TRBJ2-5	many	CASSLGGHEETQYF	TGCGCCAGCAGCCTGGGCGGGCACGAAGAGACCCAGTACTTC
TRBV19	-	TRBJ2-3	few	CASSAGGGGLRTDTQYF	TGTGCCAGTAGTGCAGGAGGGGGTGGACTCCGCACAGATACGCAGTATTTT
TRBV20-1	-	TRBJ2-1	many	CSAVRTAVTHNEQFF	TGCAGTGCGGTTAGGACAGCTGTTACCCACAATGAGCAGTTCTTC
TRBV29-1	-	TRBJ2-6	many	CSVARDTDSGANVLTF	TGCAGCGTTGCCCGGGACACCGACTCTGGGGCCAACGTCCTGACTTTC
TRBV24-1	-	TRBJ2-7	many	CATTPTEVRDYEQYF	TGTGCCACGACCCCCACAGAGGTTCGTGACTACGAGCAGTACTTC
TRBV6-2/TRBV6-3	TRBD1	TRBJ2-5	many	CASRLRDRAGQETQYF	TGTGCCAGCAGACTCAGAGACAGGGCGGGCCAAGAGACCCAGTACTTC
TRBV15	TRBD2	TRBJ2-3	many	CATSRGLAGGESTQYF	TGTGCCACCAGCAGAGGGTTAGCGGGGGGGGAGAGTACGCAGTATTTT
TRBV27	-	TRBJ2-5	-	CASRRTTAKETQYF	TGTGCCAGCAGGAGGACAACTGCAAAGGAGACCCAGTACTTC
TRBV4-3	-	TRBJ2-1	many	CASSQVLENEQFF	TGCGCCAGCAGCCAGGTCCTTGAGAATGAGCAGTTCTTC
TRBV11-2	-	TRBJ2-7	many	CASSLRAPSYEQYF	TGTGCCAGCAGCTTACGTGCCCCTTCCTACGAGCAGTACTTC
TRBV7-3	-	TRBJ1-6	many	CASSRTEDSPLHF	TGTGCCAGCAGCCGCACGGAGGATTCACCCCTCCACTTT